What follows describes a single T cell receptor beta chain. TCRdb re-called the 5' RACE reads through MiXCR, storing one row per CDR3 protein. This table holds around 470,000 distinct CDR3 sequences, more than 13% found once. These data originate in a study of identical twins. Looked up from germline, CDR1 is SEHNR and CDR2 is FQNEAQ (reference sequence). The CDR3 spans 14 residues. Trimming took 4 bases from V and 0 from J, leaving 10 bases between them. The same data also went into a second study, on yellow fever vaccine responses in identical twins.

The receptor was isolated from a woman younger than 35 in good health. The chain carries TRBV7-9 and TRBJ2-7; D unclear. What was sequenced was CD4+ T cells sorted from blood. CDR3 bases: TGTGCCAGCAGCTCGGGTAGTTACTCCTACGAGCAGTACTTC. Its translation: CASSSGSYSYEQYF.